These 32 T cell receptor beta chains were all obtained from the same sample, sequenced in a study of blood T cells in healthy people across ages (dated by TCRdb to the mid-2010s). Library preparation used 5' RACE. Sequencer: Illumina HiSeq 2500. A second roughly 6 to 11 cycle PCR used a sample-barcoded 5' primer and a J-beta primer mix. TCRdb reran the public reads through fastp at Q25 and MiXCR, keeping productive beta chains. Each entry is one CDR3 protein sequence, shown with its most common DNA and genes. A total of roughly 1 million distinct CDR3 sequences appear in this sample, about 23% of them only once. Of the sample, about 0.72% falls within the top ten clones. These data also featured in a second study, about T cells of mothers and their children.

The source material was blood. These receptors came from a girl aged 2-10 years in good health.

Notes on this clonotype: One end of the junction does not line up with germline, which may come from a read error. This chain uses TRBV6-4 with TRBJ2-3; D not certain. The CDR3 loop spans 13 amino acids. The V gene's germline CDR1 is MRHNA and CDR2 SNTAGT. In DNA, the CDR3 is TGTGCCAGCAGTGGGTCATTCACAGATACGCAATATTTT. It is translated as CASSGSFTDTQYF.

Worth noting for this clonotype: Germline is not matched at one junction end, which may reflect a read error. The V gene is TRBV12-3 or TRBV12-4, the J gene TRBJ2-5; D is tentatively TRBD1 or TRBD2 (5 bases each). The CDR3 sequence is 16 residues long. The CDR3 DNA follows: TGTGCCAGCAGCCTTTTCCGGGGCAGCATCCAAGAGACTCAGTACTTC. Translation gives CASSLFRGSIQETQYF.

CDR3: CATSRGGGSETQYF. CDR3 sequence (DNA): TGTGCCACCAGCAGAGGTGGGGGGTCAGAGACCCAGTACTTC. The chain carries TRBV15 and TRBJ2-5, with D maybe TRBD2 (6 bases). V was trimmed by 1 base and J by 4 bases, leaving 10 bases between them. CDR3 length: 14 residues. Looked up from germline, CDR1 is LNHNV and CDR2 is YYDKDF (reference sequence).

This clonotype was observed many times. The J gene is TRBJ2-4, the V gene TRBV28, with D tentatively TRBD1 (5 bases). Germline loops: CDR1 MDHEN, CDR2 SYDVKM. The V end lost 5 bases, the J end lost 5 bases, and 10 bases lay between the germline ends. This CDR3 region has 13 residues. CDR3 amino acids: CASSGQGENIQYF. CDR3 in DNA: TGTGCCAGCAGTGGGCAGGGTGAAAACATTCAGTACTTC. The full variable domain, in which reference TRBV28 and TRBJ2-4 provide the parts outside the CDR3, is DVKVTQSSRYLVKRTGEKVFLECVQDMDHENMFWYRQDPGLGLRLIYFSYDVKMKEKGDIPEGYSVSREKKERFSLILESASTNQTSMYLCASSGQGENIQYFGAGTRLSVL.

This rearrangement joins TRBV9 to TRBJ2-5, with D tentatively TRBD1 (7 bases). The J call may be in error: the DNA end matches TRBJ2-1 better. The CDR3 is 12 residues long. CDR1 is SGDLS, CDR2 YYNGEE, per germline. The CDR3 coding sequence is TGTGCCAGCTCCAGGGGGGACGCTGAGCAGTTCTTC. This encodes CASSRGDAEQFF.

V gene TRBV29-1 combines with J gene TRBJ2-7; perhaps D is TRBD1 or TRBD2 (6 bases each). V lost 7 bases and J 2 bases, leaving 15 bases between the germline ends. The V gene's germline CDR1 is SQVTM and CDR2 ANQGSEA. The CDR3 is 13 residues long. The CDR3 bases are TGCAGCGCCAAGGGGGGTGTAACCTACGAGCAGTACTTC. Amino acids: CSAKGGVTYEQYF.

The table lists this clonotype with a few counts. The V call is TRBV4-1, the J call TRBJ2-5, with a tentative D call TRBD2 (6 bases). Germline CDR1 is MGHRA and CDR2 is YSYEKL. Trimming removed 4 bases at V and 3 bases at J, with 12 bases between. The CDR3 totals 14 residues. CDR3 DNA sequence: TGCGCCAGCAGCCGGACCGGAGGGGAAGAGACCCAGTACTTC. Protein sequence: CASSRTGGEETQYF.

The table lists this clonotype with a few counts. The rearrangement links TRBV7-9 to TRBJ2-6; a weak D match, TRBD2 (5 bases). Germline values: CDR1 SEHNR, CDR2 FQNEAQ (reference sequence). The V and J ends lost 4 bases and 0 bases respectively, with 22 bases between them. The CDR3 sequence is 20 residues long. As DNA, the CDR3 is TGTGCCAGCAGCTCAAGACGAGGGCAGAGAGCAACCTCTGGGGCCAACGTCCTGACTTTC. Encoded protein: CASSSRRGQRATSGANVLTF.

The gene calls are TRBV4-2 and TRBJ2-7, with TRBD2 as a possible D gene (5 bases). CDR1 is LGHNA and CDR2 is YNFKEQ in the germline V gene. CDR3 length: 15 residues. Trimming took 4 bases from V and 4 from J, leaving 17 bases between them. CDR3 protein: CASSPLASGGYEQYF. CDR3 in DNA: TGTGCCAGCAGCCCCCTAGCAAGTGGCGGGTACGAGCAGTACTTC.

The chain combines TRBV5-1 with TRBJ1-2; D call uncertain. The CDR3 covers 14 residues. CDR1 is SGHRS and CDR2 is YFSETQ in the germline V gene. The V gene lost 5 bases and the J gene lost 3 bases, with 14 bases spanning the gap. The CDR3 sequence is CASRSLGIDYGYTF. The CDR3 region has the DNA TGCGCCAGCAGATCCCTCGGAATTGACTATGGCTACACCTTC.

As for this clonotype: A much more abundant neighbour one base away suggests this may be a read error. The rearrangement joins TRBV9 to TRBJ2-5; tentative D call: TRBD2 (6 bases). Germline V CDR1 and CDR2: SGDLS, YYNGEE. CDR3 size: 14 residues. Here the CDR3 DNA reads TGTGCCAGCAGTGCCGGACTGGGGGGAGCGACCCAGTGCTTC. Amino acid sequence: CASSAGLGGATQCF.

This clonotype was observed a handful of times. V and J are TRBV6-5 and TRBJ2-5, with 8 bases lining up with TRBD1. The DNA end is more similar to TRBJ2-7, so the J call may be wrong. Per germline, CDR1 MNHEY and CDR2 SVGAGI. The CDR3 is 14 amino acids. The CDR3 loop is CASRKTGEINEQYF. The CDR3 DNA reads TGTGCCAGCAGAAAGACAGGGGAGATCAACGAGCAGTACTTC.

This clonotype was counted many times. The genes are TRBV4-1 and TRBJ2-5; D is unclear. The germline V gene encodes CDR1 MGHRA and CDR2 YSYEKL. The germline V and J ends were trimmed by 0 bases and 2 bases, with 4 bases remaining between them. This CDR3 contains 13 residues. CDR3: CASSQEFQETQYF. CDR3 coding DNA: TGCGCCAGCAGCCAAGAGTTTCAAGAGACCCAGTACTTC.

The V and J genes are TRBV6-2 or TRBV6-3 and TRBJ2-5, with D perhaps given as TRBD1 or TRBD2 (5 bases each). Trimming took off 4 bases at V and 1 base at J, with 22 bases between the two ends. CDR3 length equals 18 residues. Germline V gives CDR1 MNHEY, CDR2 SVGEGT. The CDR3 nucleotides read TGTGCCAGCAGTTTATCTGTTTGGTGGGGGACCTTCCAAGAGACCCAGTACTTC. As protein: CASSLSVWWGTFQETQYF.

V is TRBV15 and J is TRBJ2-3; D is perhaps TRBD1 or TRBD2 (6 bases each). This CDR3 contains 15 residues. Germline-derived CDR1 and CDR2 are LNHNV and YYDKDF (reference sequence). Trimming left V 7 bases short and J 1 base short, with 15 bases between. The DNA for the CDR3 is TGTGCCACCACCAGCGAGGGGGGACGCACAGATACGCAGTATTTT. Its protein product is CATTSEGGRTDTQYF.

J is TRBJ1-2 and V is TRBV6-1; TRBD1 matches at 9 bases. The germline CDR1 and CDR2 sequences are MNHNS and SASEGT. With 7 bases clipped from V and 6 bases from J, the junction kept 6 bases outside the gene matches. This CDR3 is 13 amino acids long. The CDR3 reads CASKTGGVDGYTF. The CDR3 DNA is TGTGCCAGCAAGACAGGGGGTGTAGATGGCTACACCTTC.

The chain links TRBV7-9 to TRBJ1-2; 7 bases line up with TRBD1. Losses at the gene ends were 5 bases for V and 4 bases for J; bases not matched to a gene: 7. The CDR3 is made up of 14 amino acids. Germline V CDR1 and CDR2: SEHNR, FQNEAQ (reference sequence). In DNA, the CDR3 is TGTGCCAGCAGCCCCCAGGGGGGATTCTATGGCTACACCTTC. It is translated as CASSPQGGFYGYTF.

This clonotype has only a few counts. The chain recombines TRBV29-1 with TRBJ2-3; D gene ambiguous. Germline assignment: CDR1 SQVTM and CDR2 ANQGSEA. The CDR3 runs 12 residues. V was shortened by 2 bases and J by 5 bases, with 8 bases between the two germline ends. CDR3 sequence reads: CSVETGLDTQYF. The CDR3 bases are TGCAGCGTTGAAACTGGGCTAGATACGCAGTATTTT.

The chain carries TRBV6-1 and TRBJ2-5; D tentatively fits TRBD1 or TRBD2 (5 bases each). The V gene's germline CDR1 is MNHNS and CDR2 SASEGT. This CDR3 region has 14 residues. The V and J ends lost 5 bases and 9 bases respectively, with 19 bases between them. The CDR3 DNA reads as TGTGCCAGCAGTACGGGACCCCCGCTTTTGGCCCAGTACTTC. Translated: CASSTGPPLLAQYF.

At least ten counts were recorded for this clonotype. The chain employs TRBV12-3 or TRBV12-4 and TRBJ2-5; D gene ambiguous. Judging by the DNA end, TRBJ2-7 fits better; the J call may be wrong. This CDR3 has 12 residues. Here the CDR3 DNA reads TGTGCCAGCGGGTTGAGCTCCTACGAGCAGTACTTC. Its translation: CASGLSSYEQYF.

This CDR3 reads CASSEYPGGPTSGANVLTF. CDR3 nucleotide sequence: TGTGCCAGCAGTGAATATCCGGGGGGCCCAACCTCTGGGGCCAACGTCCTGACTTTC. V gene TRBV2 combines with J gene TRBJ2-6, with D possibly matching TRBD2 (7 bases). From germline, CDR1 is SNHLY and CDR2 FYNNEI. The ends were cut back, 2 bases at V and 0 bases at J, with 17 bases in the middle. CDR3 length: 19 residues. The whole variable domain, remainder taken from reference TRBV2 and TRBJ2-6, is EPEVTQTPSHQVTQMGQEVILRCVPISNHLYFYWYRQILGQKVEFLVSFYNNEISEKSEIFDDQFSVERPDGSNFTLKIRSTKLEDSAMYFCASSEYPGGPTSGANVLTFGAGSRLTVL.

This clonotype was recorded only once. The chain combines TRBV12-3 or TRBV12-4 with TRBJ2-1; 10 nucleotides align to TRBD2. The CDR3 is 15 amino acids. V lost 6 bases, J lost 3 bases, and 5 bases stayed unmatched. Written as DNA, the CDR3 is TGTGCCAGCAGCGTCACTAGCGGGGTCTACAATGAGCAGTTCTTC. Protein product: CASSVTSGVYNEQFF.

This clonotype has a handful of counts. V gene TRBV20-1 combines with J gene TRBJ1-1; D call uncertain. V lost 0 bases and J 8 bases, leaving 13 bases between the germline ends. This CDR3 has 13 residues. CDR1 DFQATT and CDR2 SNEGSKA come from the germline V gene (reference sequence). The CDR3 loop reads CSARDWALSEAFF. CDR3 nucleotide sequence: TGCAGTGCTAGAGATTGGGCCCTTTCAGAAGCTTTCTTT.

J is TRBJ2-5 and V is TRBV7-9, with TRBD1 as a possible D gene (8 bases). This CDR3 contains 15 residues. Per the germline V gene, CDR1 is SEHNR and CDR2 is FQNEAQ (reference sequence). The germline V and J ends were trimmed by 4 bases and 5 bases, with 17 bases remaining between them. The CDR3 sequence: CASSWGGTGSETQYF. For the CDR3, the DNA is TGTGCCAGCAGCTGGGGGGGGACAGGTTCGGAGACCCAGTACTTC.

This clonotype was detected a few times. The chain combines TRBV20-1 with TRBJ2-5; 9 bases agree with TRBD2. Per germline, CDR1 DFQATT and CDR2 SNEGSKA (reference sequence). V shed 0 bases and J 5 bases; nucleotides not matched to a gene: 13. The CDR3 spans 17 residues. CDR3 in DNA: TGCAGTGCTAGAGATTGGGAGGAGCGGGAGGTATGGGAGACCCAGTACTTC. It codes for CSARDWEEREVWETQYF.

The chain uses TRBV4-1 and TRBJ2-3; no clear D gene. V gave up 0 bases and J gave up 2 bases, with 6 bases separating them. The CDR3 sequence is 14 residues long. Germline V gene lookup returns CDR1 MGHRA and CDR2 YSYEKL. The CDR3 region has the DNA TGCGCCAGCAGCCAAGATCACGTCACAGATACGCAGTATTTT. As protein: CASSQDHVTDTQYF.

This clonotype turned up a few times. The rearrangement joins TRBV6-1 to TRBJ2-1; 8 bases line up with TRBD1. The CDR3 is 14 residues long. The V gene end was trimmed by 7 bases and the J gene end by 5 bases; junction bases not matched to a gene: 7. The germline V gene has CDR1 MNHNS and CDR2 SASEGT. The CDR3 coding sequence is TGTGCCAGCACTCCAGGGGGCGTCAACAATGAGCAGTTCTTC. Its protein product is CASTPGGVNNEQFF.

The DNA of the CDR3 is TGTGCCAGCAGACGGGACGGACGGATATACGAGCAGTACTTC. Protein: CASRRDGRIYEQYF. The chain has TRBV27 and TRBJ2-7; tentatively, D is TRBD1 or TRBD2 (5 bases each). CDR1 MNHEY and CDR2 SMNVEV come from the germline V gene (reference sequence). The CDR3 totals 14 residues. Deletions cut 6 bases from V and 4 bases from J, with 16 bases between.

The genes are TRBV12-5 and TRBJ2-7, with TRBD2 matching over 14 bases. The assigned J gene may be wrong: the sequence end matches TRBJ2-5 better. CDR3 length: 16 residues. Germline loops: CDR1 LGHNT, CDR2 FRNRAP. The CDR3 is CASGPGLAGGKETQYF. In DNA form, the CDR3 reads TGTGCTAGTGGCCCTGGACTAGCGGGGGGCAAAGAGACCCAGTACTTC.

This clonotype was seen more than once but under ten times. The rearrangement links TRBV5-1 to TRBJ2-7, with D possibly TRBD1 on 6 matching bases. This CDR3 is 17 amino acids long. Trimming stripped 0 bases from V and 4 bases from J, with 20 bases between. Germline V gene data show CDR1 as SGHRS and CDR2 as YFSETQ. CDR3 residues: CASSLGIMGAPYYEQYF. The DNA of the CDR3 is TGCGCCAGCAGCTTGGGAATAATGGGGGCCCCCTATTACGAGCAGTACTTC.

This clonotype was picked up many times. The rearrangement joins TRBV9 to TRBJ2-3; D may be TRBD2 (5 bases). This CDR3 region has 14 residues. From germline, CDR1 is SGDLS and CDR2 YYNGEE. The germline V and J ends were trimmed by 3 bases and 4 bases, with 12 bases remaining between them. CDR3 amino acids: CASSDQLEPDTQYF. The CDR3 nucleotides are TGTGCCAGCAGCGATCAACTAGAGCCAGATACGCAGTATTTT.

V usage is TRBV29-1 and J usage is TRBJ2-2, with TRBD1 matching over 9 bases. Looked up from germline, CDR1 is SQVTM and CDR2 is ANQGSEA. The ends lost 3 bases at V and 3 bases at J; junction bases unmatched: 2. The CDR3 consists of 14 residues. The CDR3 sequence is CSVDGDRDTGELFF. The CDR3 DNA reads TGCAGCGTTGACGGGGACAGGGACACCGGGGAGCTGTTTTTT.